The 7 T cell receptor beta chains reported below all come from one sample, sequenced in a study of cytomegalovirus exposure and HLA in healthy donors. PCR employed 60 Vbeta and 13 Jbeta primers. The repertoire was sequenced with immunoSEQ multiplex PCR; TCRdb's copy has only in-frame clones and lacks some. This sample has fewer than 95,000 clones; 65% to 85% occur once, and the top ten carry 2% to 2.5%. Sequenced input: PBMCs. The receptors were sampled from a man aged 18 to 29 in good health and CMV-seronegative.

CDR3 in DNA: TGCGCCAGCAGCGGGGGGCGCAACACTGAAGCTTTCTTT. It yields the protein CASSGGRNTEAFF. The chain joins TRBV10-2 to TRBJ1-1, with D possibly matching TRBD1 (6 bases). There are 13 residues in the CDR3. V was shortened by 6 bases and J by 2 bases, with 10 bases between the two germline ends. Germline CDR1 reads WSHSY; CDR2 reads SAAADI.

The CDR3 loop is CASSQESGDTQYF. As DNA, the CDR3 is TGTGCCAGCAGCCAAGAGTCGGGAGATACGCAGTATTTT. The V and J genes are TRBV4-2 and TRBJ2-3; no firm D call. Germline V CDR1 and CDR2: LGHNA, YNFKEQ. CDR3 length equals 13 residues. V lost 0 bases to trimming and J lost 5 bases, with 6 bases between them.

The chain recombines TRBV9 with TRBJ2-2; 8 positions match TRBD2. The J segment lost 5 bases and the V segment lost 2 bases, leaving 5 bases of the junction unmatched. Germline CDR1 reads SGDLS; CDR2 reads YYNGEE. This CDR3 region has 15 residues. The DNA for the CDR3 is TGTGCCAGCAGCGTTGCGGGGGGCCAGACCGGGGAGCTGTTTTTT. It translates to CASSVAGGQTGELFF.

The rearrangement joins TRBV10-3 to TRBJ2-1; D not resolved. Germline CDR1 is ENHRY and CDR2 is SYGVKD. The V and J ends lost 10 bases and 4 bases respectively, with 14 bases between them. The CDR3 contains 13 residues. CDR3 nucleotide sequence: TGTGCCAGCACCCAGGCACCTTACAATGAGCAGTTCTTC. It encodes CASTQAPYNEQFF.

The chain couples TRBV5-6 to TRBJ1-2; 9 positions agree with TRBD1. Germline CDR1 and CDR2: SGHDT and YYEEEE. V trimming: 4 bases; J trimming: 4 bases; junction bases outside the gene matches: 5. The CDR3 is 14 residues long. CDR3 nucleotide sequence: TGTGCCAGCAGCGAGGGACAGGGAGCCTATGGCTACACCTTC. Protein product: CASSEGQGAYGYTF.

This clone was observed a handful of times. The chain couples TRBV2 to TRBJ2-6, with D unresolved. CDR3 length: 14 amino acids. The germline CDR1 and CDR2 sequences are SNHLY and FYNNEI. V was pared by 4 bases and J by 7 bases, with 11 bases between. The DNA of the CDR3 is TGTGCCAGCAGTGTCCGTCTTGGCGCCAACGTCCTGACTTTC. This encodes CASSVRLGANVLTF.

The chain combines TRBV19 with TRBJ2-1; TRBD2 agrees at 7 bases. The CDR3 totals 14 residues. V lost 4 bases, J lost 1 base, and 1 base stayed unmatched. Germline CDR1 reads LNHDA; CDR2 reads SQIVND (reference sequence). In nucleotides, the CDR3 is TGTGCCAGTAGTAGGACTAGTTCCTACAATGAGCAGTTCTTC. Amino acids: CASSRTSSYNEQFF.